One and the same sample provided the 9 T cell receptor beta chains below, sequenced in a study of beta chain features in type 1 diabetes. The isolated RNA, all of it, was reverse transcribed, so expressed TCRB transcripts were what got sequenced. The protocol was immunoSEQ multiplex PCR, while the TCRdb copy is restricted to in-frame clones and leaves out a portion. The table lists 860,000 or so clones, roughly 16% of them singletons. Sequenced material: naive CD4+ T cells from blood. These receptors all stem from a woman under 30 in good health.

The chain couples TRBV2 to TRBJ1-3; D uncertain. The germline CDR1 and CDR2 sequences are SNHLY and FYNNEI. V was pared by 3 bases and J by 0 bases, with 9 bases between. The length of the CDR3 is 15 residues. In DNA form, the CDR3 reads TGTGCCAGCAGTGACTCGTGGGTCTCTGGAAACACCATATATTTT. It specifies CASSDSWVSGNTIYF.

This clone was detected only a few times. CDR3 residues: CASSQDWLAGGRGETQYF. In DNA, the CDR3 is TGTGCCAGCAGCCAAGATTGGCTAGCGGGAGGGCGGGGAGAGACCCAGTACTTC. The chain joins TRBV4-2 to TRBJ2-5; 12 bases agree with TRBD2. The CDR3 extends over 18 amino acids. Trimming took 0 bases from V and 4 from J; bases not matched to a gene: 9. From germline, CDR1 is LGHNA and CDR2 YNFKEQ.

Details on this clone: Different DNA sequences within this sample yield the same CDR3. This chain connects TRBV15 to TRBJ2-7; D remains ambiguous. V gave up 0 bases and J gave up 2 bases, with 5 bases separating them. This CDR3 has 13 residues. CDR1 is LNHNV and CDR2 is YYDKDF in the germline V gene (reference sequence). CDR3 amino acids: CATSRDLPYEQYF. DNA for the CDR3: TGTGCCACCAGCAGAGATCTGCCCTACGAGCAGTACTTC. Full variable domain (remainder filled in from reference TRBV15 and TRBJ2-7): DAMVIQNPRYQVTQFGKPVTLSCSQTLNHNVMYWYQQKSSQAPKLLFHYYDKDFNNEADTPDNFQSRRPNTSFCFLDIRSPGLGDTAMYLCATSRDLPYEQYFGPGTRLTVT.

The rearrangement uses TRBV10-2 and TRBJ2-3; D gene ambiguous. The CDR3 covers 15 residues. From germline, CDR1 is WSHSY and CDR2 SAAADI. V lost 3 bases, J lost 0 bases, and 10 bases lay in between. For the CDR3, the DNA is TGCGCCAGCAGTGATATTCAGAAAAGCACAGATACGCAGTATTTT. Residues: CASSDIQKSTDTQYF.

The chain recombines TRBV6-6 with TRBJ1-2; 9 bases agree with TRBD1. Trimming cost V 5 bases and J 4 bases; bases outside gene matches: 5. This CDR3 has 14 amino acids. Looked up from germline, CDR1 is MNHNY and CDR2 is SVGAGI (reference sequence). The CDR3 here is CASSPQGASYGYTF. The CDR3 DNA is TGTGCCAGCAGTCCACAGGGGGCAAGCTATGGCTACACCTTC.

The CDR3 DNA reads TGTGCCATCAGGACGACAGTGACCTACGAGCAGTACTTC. It codes for CAIRTTVTYEQYF. The genes are TRBV10-3 and TRBJ2-5; D possibly corresponds to TRBD1 (5 bases). The J call may be in error: the DNA end matches TRBJ2-7 better. CDR3 length: 13 residues. Per the germline V gene, CDR1 is ENHRY and CDR2 is SYGVKD.

The V and J genes are TRBV5-8 and TRBJ2-1; the D gene is possibly TRBD2 (6 bases). The V end was cut by 6 bases, the J end by 1 base, with 14 bases between. Germline V gene sequence: CDR1 SGHTS, CDR2 YDEGEE. The CDR3 length is 15 residues. CDR3 DNA sequence: TGTGCCAGCATCATCTCGGGGAGGTCCTACAATGAGCAGTTCTTC. Its translation: CASIISGRSYNEQFF.

This chain uses TRBV19 with TRBJ2-2; 8 bases are shared with TRBD2. V was clipped by 5 bases and J by 5 bases; unmatched bases: 7. The germline gives CDR1 LNHDA, CDR2 SQIVND (reference sequence). There are 15 residues in the CDR3. CDR3 in amino acids: CASSLAGGGTGELFF. CDR3 coding DNA: TGTGCCAGTAGTCTCGCGGGAGGAGGTACCGGGGAGCTGTTTTTT.

The chain is built from TRBV12-2 and TRBJ1-2. TRBV12-2 is an annotated pseudogene. CDR3 size: 17 residues. The CDR3 DNA follows: TGTGCAAGTCGCCCCCTTAGGGTTCAGTCCGGGGCCTATGGCTACACCTTC. It encodes CASRPLRVQSGAYGYTF.